The rows below give T cell receptor beta chains drawn from one sample of a study of CD8 T cells in ankylosing spondylitis. One entry per CDR3 protein results from TCRdb running MiXCR on the 5' RACE reads. The data show 200,000 to 250,000 distinct CDR3 sequences, around 16% seen once. The sequenced sample consisted of blood, either unsorted or a sorted T cell fraction (not recorded which). These receptor sequences come from a male donor with ankylosing spondylitis. CDR3s include the opening cysteine and the closing phenylalanine or tryptophan. Fields, in order: V gene, J gene, clone size, D gene, CDR3 DNA, CDR3 protein. A D gene is named only where the DNA matches it firmly. Not every row has a clone size; where given, it reads once, few, many or a size class.

v_gene: TRBV3-1
j_gene: TRBJ2-1
abundance: NA
d_gene: TRBD2
CDR3nt: TGTGCCAGCAGCCAAGATCCTTTAGCGGGGGGGTACAATGAGCAGTTCTTC
CDR3aa: CASSQDPLAGGYNEQFF

v_gene: TRBV19
j_gene: TRBJ1-5
abundance: NA
d_gene: NA
CDR3nt: TGTGCCAGTAGTATTAGCAATCAGCCCCAGCATTTT
CDR3aa: CASSISNQPQHF

v_gene: TRBV27
j_gene: TRBJ1-2
abundance: NA
d_gene: NA
CDR3nt: TGTGCCAGCAGCCCCGAGGAGGGGGAGGCCTATGGCTACACCTTC
CDR3aa: CASSPEEGEAYGYTF

v_gene: TRBV30
j_gene: TRBJ2-2
abundance: few
d_gene: TRBD2
CDR3nt: TGTGCCTGGAGTGTGGGGCAGCGGGGGCCCTACCTCCTCACCGGGGAGCTGTTTTTT
CDR3aa: CAWSVGQRGPYLLTGELFF

v_gene: TRBV28
j_gene: TRBJ2-2
abundance: NA
d_gene: TRBD2
CDR3nt: TGTGCCAGCATTAACGGCCATAGCGGGACGAACACCGGGGAGCTGTTTTTT
CDR3aa: CASINGHSGTNTGELFF

v_gene: TRBV21-1
j_gene: TRBJ1-2
abundance: NA
d_gene: NA
CDR3nt: TGTGCCAGCAGCAACGGAGGGGACTATGGCTACACCTTC
CDR3aa: CASSNGGDYGYTF

v_gene: TRBV5-6
j_gene: TRBJ1-6
abundance: few
d_gene: NA
CDR3nt: TGTGCCAGCAGCTTTGGCAGCGATTCACCCCTCCACTTT
CDR3aa: CASSFGSDSPLHF

v_gene: TRBV4-1
j_gene: TRBJ2-7
abundance: few
d_gene: NA
CDR3nt: TGCGCCAGCAGCCCCCCTGGGCCCTTCTACGAGCAGTACTTC
CDR3aa: CASSPPGPFYEQYF

v_gene: TRBV9
j_gene: TRBJ2-2
abundance: few
d_gene: NA
CDR3nt: TGTGCCAGCAGCGTAGGGGGCGGGGTGAACACCGGGGAGCTGTTTTTT
CDR3aa: CASSVGGGVNTGELFF

v_gene: TRBV12-3/TRBV12-4
j_gene: TRBJ2-2
abundance: NA
d_gene: TRBD2
CDR3nt: TGTGCCAGCAGGGGAGGGATCTCCAACACCGGGGAGCTGTTTTTT
CDR3aa: CASRGGISNTGELFF

v_gene: TRBV9
j_gene: TRBJ2-2
abundance: few
d_gene: NA
CDR3nt: TGTGCCAGCAGCGTAGAAGGCGCCCTGTGGACCGGGGAGCTGTTTTTT
CDR3aa: CASSVEGALWTGELFF

v_gene: TRBV12-3/TRBV12-4
j_gene: TRBJ2-1
abundance: many
d_gene: NA
CDR3nt: TGTGCCAGCAGTCTAGGCCGGGGTGAGCAGTTCTTC
CDR3aa: CASSLGRGEQFF

v_gene: TRBV3-1
j_gene: TRBJ2-2
abundance: NA
d_gene: NA
CDR3nt: TGTGCCAGCAGCCAAGATCCAGACGGCACCGGGGAGCTGTTTTTT
CDR3aa: CASSQDPDGTGELFF

v_gene: TRBV6-5
j_gene: TRBJ2-3
abundance: few
d_gene: NA
CDR3nt: TGTGCCAGCAACACACTCCTCGGTACGCAGTATTTT
CDR3aa: CASNTLLGTQYF

v_gene: TRBV20-1
j_gene: TRBJ2-7
abundance: NA
d_gene: TRBD2
CDR3nt: TGCAGTGCCCCATCCAGCGGGGGTTCCTACGAGCAGTACTTC
CDR3aa: CSAPSSGGSYEQYF

v_gene: TRBV29-1
j_gene: TRBJ1-1
abundance: NA
d_gene: NA
CDR3nt: TGCAGCGTACTGACGGTAGGGCCGGGGGACACTGAAGCTTTCTTT
CDR3aa: CSVLTVGPGDTEAFF

v_gene: TRBV24-1
j_gene: TRBJ2-3
abundance: few
d_gene: NA
CDR3nt: TGTGCCACCAGTGAGGCTAGCGACGGATTCACAGATACGCAGTATTTT
CDR3aa: CATSEASDGFTDTQYF

v_gene: TRBV6-2/TRBV6-3
j_gene: TRBJ2-3
abundance: NA
d_gene: NA
CDR3nt: TGTGCCAGCAGTTACGCCCCGGCAGGGAGTAGCACAGATACGCAGTATTTT
CDR3aa: CASSYAPAGSSTDTQYF

v_gene: TRBV29-1
j_gene: TRBJ2-2
abundance: NA
d_gene: NA
CDR3nt: TGCAGCGGACAGAGAAACGCCGGGGAGCTGTTTTTT
CDR3aa: CSGQRNAGELFF

v_gene: TRBV29-1
j_gene: TRBJ2-5
abundance: NA
d_gene: TRBD2
CDR3nt: TGCAGCGTTGCCAGTAGGCTAGCGGGATGGGAGACCCAGTACTTC
CDR3aa: CSVASRLAGWETQYF

v_gene: TRBV29-1
j_gene: TRBJ2-1
abundance: many
d_gene: TRBD1
CDR3nt: TGCAGCGTTGAATGGGGGACAGGAGGCTCCTACAATGAGCAGTTCTTC
CDR3aa: CSVEWGTGGSYNEQFF

v_gene: TRBV12-3/TRBV12-4
j_gene: TRBJ2-7
abundance: NA
d_gene: TRBD2
CDR3nt: TGTGCCAGCAGGTCTCTAGCGGACGGTGAGCAGTACTTC
CDR3aa: CASRSLADGEQYF

v_gene: TRBV7-2
j_gene: TRBJ2-3
abundance: NA
d_gene: NA
CDR3nt: TGTGCCAGCAGCCCACTCCGGGACTCGTCTGAGGCAGATACGCAGTATTTT
CDR3aa: CASSPLRDSSEADTQYF

v_gene: TRBV5-6
j_gene: TRBJ1-1
abundance: few
d_gene: TRBD1
CDR3nt: TGTGCCAGCAGAGAAGGGGGCCCGAACACTGAAGCTTTCTTT
CDR3aa: CASREGGPNTEAFF

v_gene: TRBV12-3/TRBV12-4
j_gene: TRBJ2-7
abundance: few
d_gene: NA
CDR3nt: TGTGCCAGCAGTCCTTTGATCGGGAGACAGGAGGGGGTGGGCTACTACGAGCAGTACTTC
CDR3aa: CASSPLIGRQEGVGYYEQYF

v_gene: TRBV29-1
j_gene: TRBJ2-2
abundance: many
d_gene: NA
CDR3nt: TGCAGCGTTGGAAGCGATGTAGACACCGGGGAGCTGTTTTTT
CDR3aa: CSVGSDVDTGELFF

v_gene: TRBV4-1
j_gene: TRBJ2-2
abundance: many
d_gene: NA
CDR3nt: TGCGCCAGCAGCCAGATACGGGAGAGGGGCACCGGGGAGCTGTTTTTT
CDR3aa: CASSQIRERGTGELFF

v_gene: TRBV6-5
j_gene: TRBJ2-7
abundance: NA
d_gene: NA
CDR3nt: TGTGCCAGCAGTCCCTCGGGCGGGCAGGGTACCTACGAGCAGTACTTC
CDR3aa: CASSPSGGQGTYEQYF

v_gene: TRBV7-2
j_gene: TRBJ2-2
abundance: NA
d_gene: NA
CDR3nt: TGTGCCAGCAGCTTAGCACTCAGCGGGGAGCTGTTTTTT
CDR3aa: CASSLALSGELFF

v_gene: TRBV27
j_gene: TRBJ2-3
abundance: NA
d_gene: NA
CDR3nt: TGTGCCAGCAGTTCCACTCTGGATGGGGGCCACGATACGCAGTATTTT
CDR3aa: CASSSTLDGGHDTQYF

v_gene: TRBV27
j_gene: TRBJ2-3
abundance: NA
d_gene: NA
CDR3nt: TGTGCCAGCAGCCGTTTAATACTAGATACGCAGTATTTT
CDR3aa: CASSRLILDTQYF

v_gene: TRBV27
j_gene: TRBJ1-1
abundance: few
d_gene: NA
CDR3nt: TGTGCCAGCAGCCCTCTCGGACGGTCGAACACTGAAGCTTTCTTT
CDR3aa: CASSPLGRSNTEAFF

v_gene: TRBV11-2
j_gene: TRBJ2-2
abundance: NA
d_gene: NA
CDR3nt: TGTGCCAGCAGCTTTGGAGGAGTTAACACCGGGGAGCTGTTTTTT
CDR3aa: CASSFGGVNTGELFF

v_gene: TRBV2
j_gene: TRBJ2-3
abundance: NA
d_gene: TRBD1
CDR3nt: TGTGCCCTCTGTTCGACAGAACTCGGACAGGCCGGGGCCACAGATACGCAGTATTTT
CDR3aa: CALCSTELGQAGATDTQYF

v_gene: TRBV12-3/TRBV12-4
j_gene: TRBJ1-5
abundance: many
d_gene: NA
CDR3nt: TGTGCCAGCAGGTCAACAGGGAGCAATCAGCCCCAGCATTTT
CDR3aa: CASRSTGSNQPQHF

v_gene: TRBV15
j_gene: TRBJ2-1
abundance: NA
d_gene: NA
CDR3nt: TGTGCCACCAGCAGAGGACCCCCGGGGAGCATGGTCTCCTACAATGAGCAGTTCTTC
CDR3aa: CATSRGPPGSMVSYNEQFF

v_gene: TRBV20-1
j_gene: TRBJ1-5
abundance: NA
d_gene: NA
CDR3nt: TGCAGTGCTAGAGATCATGTCCAGGGCGGGCAGCCCCAGCATTTT
CDR3aa: CSARDHVQGGQPQHF

v_gene: TRBV20-1
j_gene: TRBJ2-3
abundance: few
d_gene: NA
CDR3nt: TGCAGTGCTCGAATGGATACGCAGTATTTT
CDR3aa: CSARMDTQYF

v_gene: TRBV27
j_gene: TRBJ1-1
abundance: few
d_gene: TRBD1
CDR3nt: TGTGCCAGCAGTTCTGGGACAGGGGGATCGAACACTGAAGCTTTCTTT
CDR3aa: CASSSGTGGSNTEAFF

v_gene: TRBV4-1
j_gene: TRBJ1-4
abundance: NA
d_gene: NA
CDR3nt: TGCGCCAGCAGCCAAGTCAGGGGAGGGGAAAAACTGTTTTTT
CDR3aa: CASSQVRGGEKLFF

v_gene: TRBV12-3/TRBV12-4
j_gene: TRBJ1-1
abundance: few
d_gene: TRBD1
CDR3nt: TGTGCCAGCAGTTTATTAGGCGGACAGGAGACTGAAGCTTTCTTT
CDR3aa: CASSLLGGQETEAFF

v_gene: TRBV19
j_gene: TRBJ2-7
abundance: NA
d_gene: TRBD1
CDR3nt: TGTGCCAGCTCCATGGGGACAGGGGAATACGAGCAGTACTTC
CDR3aa: CASSMGTGEYEQYF

v_gene: TRBV4-1
j_gene: TRBJ1-1
abundance: NA
d_gene: NA
CDR3nt: TGCGCCAGCAGCCAAAATTATGCGGGGACTAAGGGCACTGAAGCTTTCTTT
CDR3aa: CASSQNYAGTKGTEAFF

v_gene: TRBV25-1
j_gene: TRBJ2-7
abundance: NA
d_gene: TRBD1
CDR3nt: TGTGCCAGCAGTCCGGAACAGGGGGCGCGCGAGCAGTACTTC
CDR3aa: CASSPEQGAREQYF

v_gene: TRBV3-1
j_gene: TRBJ2-1
abundance: few
d_gene: TRBD2
CDR3nt: TGTGCCAGCAGCTCCACTAGCGGGGGGGCCAATGAGCAGTTCTTC
CDR3aa: CASSSTSGGANEQFF

v_gene: TRBV29-1
j_gene: TRBJ1-2
abundance: NA
d_gene: NA
CDR3nt: TGCAGCGTTGAAGAGACTATCTATGGCTACACCTTC
CDR3aa: CSVEETIYGYTF

v_gene: TRBV4-2
j_gene: TRBJ2-5
abundance: few
d_gene: NA
CDR3nt: TGTGCCAGCAGCCAAGGGAGGGGTTGGGAGACCCAGTACTTC
CDR3aa: CASSQGRGWETQYF

v_gene: TRBV6-2/TRBV6-3
j_gene: TRBJ2-7
abundance: NA
d_gene: NA
CDR3nt: TGTGCCAGCAGTCCGGGACACCCCGATTTTTACGAGCAGTACTTC
CDR3aa: CASSPGHPDFYEQYF

v_gene: TRBV12-3/TRBV12-4
j_gene: TRBJ1-2
abundance: few
d_gene: NA
CDR3nt: TGTGCCAGCAGTTTAGCCTGGACAGCTAACTATGGCTACACCTTC
CDR3aa: CASSLAWTANYGYTF

v_gene: TRBV11-2
j_gene: TRBJ1-1
abundance: few
d_gene: TRBD1
CDR3nt: TGTGCCAGCAGCGATAAACTCGACAGGGGAGGGGAAGCTTTCTTT
CDR3aa: CASSDKLDRGGEAFF

v_gene: TRBV6-5
j_gene: TRBJ1-6
abundance: NA
d_gene: TRBD1
CDR3nt: TGTGCCAGCAGTTACTTCCAACCGGGACAGGGAAATTCACCCCTCCACTTT
CDR3aa: CASSYFQPGQGNSPLHF